Listed here are 10 T cell receptor beta chains from one sample, sequenced in a study of CD8+ T cells in alopecia areata. RNA, once extracted, was reverse transcribed into cDNA for use as the sequencing template. The method was immunoSEQ multiplex PCR; TCRdb's version includes in-frame clones alone and lacks a portion of them. The repertoire holds roughly 130,000 clones, with roughly 54% as singletons. This sample comprised CD4+ T cells sorted from blood, obtained at week 0. These receptors were taken from a human donor with alopecia areata.

The genes are TRBV7-9 and TRBJ2-4; perhaps D is TRBD1 or TRBD2 (5 bases each). From germline, CDR1 is SEHNR and CDR2 FQNEAQ (reference sequence). The V and J ends lost 4 bases and 8 bases respectively, with 12 bases between them. This CDR3 spans 13 amino acids. CDR3 bases: TGTGCCAGCAGCTCAGATCAGGGAGACATTCAGTACTTC. Its protein is CASSSDQGDIQYF.

Here the CDR3 DNA reads TGTGCCAGCAGCTTAGTGGGACAGAGCAATGAGCAGTTCTTC. It codes for CASSLVGQSNEQFF. The chain joins TRBV7-2 to TRBJ2-1, with 7 bases identical to TRBD1. This CDR3 has 14 amino acids. CDR1 SGHTA and CDR2 FQGNSA come from the germline V gene. Trimming removed 1 base from V and 6 bases from J; junction bases left unmatched: 3.

V usage is TRBV5-6 and J usage is TRBJ2-1; D perhaps matches TRBD1 (7 bases). The CDR3 length is 14 residues. Germline V gene sequence: CDR1 SGHDT, CDR2 YYEEEE. The V gene lost 4 bases and the J gene lost 2 bases, with 10 bases spanning the gap. CDR3 region: CASSGGTAYNEQFF. The CDR3 nucleotides read TGTGCCAGCAGCGGCGGGACAGCCTACAATGAGCAGTTCTTC.

This chain links TRBV27 with TRBJ2-7; D unclear. The CDR3 is 16 residues long. Trimming shortened V by 0 bases and J by 1 base, and 13 bases separated the two germline ends. Germline CDR1 is MNHEY and CDR2 is SMNVEV (reference sequence). The CDR3 is CASSLSVGSLSYEQYF. CDR3 nucleotides: TGTGCCAGCAGTTTATCTGTGGGATCCCTTTCCTACGAGCAGTACTTC.

The chain couples TRBV5-6 to TRBJ1-5, with D tentatively TRBD1 (6 bases). CDR3 size: 14 residues. V was trimmed by 5 bases and J by 7 bases, leaving 16 bases between them. Germline CDR1 reads SGHDT; CDR2 reads YYEEEE. The CDR3 loop reads CASRMGGAGQPQHF. CDR3 in DNA: TGTGCCAGCAGAATGGGGGGGGCCGGGCAGCCCCAGCATTTT.

This clone was detected only a few times. The chain recombines TRBV7-2 with TRBJ2-3; 8 bases map to TRBD1. The V gene end was trimmed by 2 bases and the J gene end by 3 bases; junction bases not matched to a gene: 1. The CDR3 consists of 14 residues. Germline lookup yields CDR1 SGHTA and CDR2 FQGNSA. The CDR3 DNA reads as TGTGCCAGCAGCTTAAGGACAGGGACAGATACGCAGTATTTT. This translates into CASSLRTGTDTQYF.

CDR3 sequence: CASSLDPGGGGYTF. The CDR3, as DNA: TGTGCCAGCAGTTTAGATCCAGGGGGCGGTGGCTACACCTTC. The chain combines TRBV28 with TRBJ1-2, with 8 bases identical to TRBD1. This CDR3 has 14 residues. V shed 2 bases, J shed 7 bases, and the junction held 6 bases outside the gene matches. Germline CDR1 MDHEN, CDR2 SYDVKM.

This clone has just a few counts. The rearrangement links TRBV25-1 to TRBJ2-2; perhaps TRBD2 as D (6 bases). Germline assignment: CDR1 MGHDK and CDR2 SYGVNS. The V gene lost 6 bases and the J gene lost 5 bases, with 13 bases spanning the gap. CDR3 size: 14 residues. The CDR3 DNA sequence: TGTGCCAGCAGACCCGGCGGAGGGACCGGGGAGCTGTTTTTT. Its protein product is CASRPGGGTGELFF.

The chain couples TRBV9 to TRBJ2-1, with 12 positions matching TRBD2. The CDR3 contains 14 residues. With V trimmed by 3 bases and J by 10 bases, 5 bases remained unmatched. Germline V gives CDR1 SGDLS, CDR2 YYNGEE. The CDR3 coding sequence is TGTGCCAGCAGCGCGACTAGCGGGAGCGGCGAGCAGTTCTTC. Translating it yields CASSATSGSGEQFF.

The genes are TRBV28 and TRBJ2-1, with 7 nucleotides matching TRBD2. CDR3 length: 15 residues. Trimming at V came to 5 bases and at J to 6 bases, leaving 10 bases not matched to a gene. Looked up from germline, CDR1 is MDHEN and CDR2 is SYDVKM. CDR3 region: CASSRGRGGANEQFF. CDR3 in DNA: TGTGCCAGCAGTCGCGGACGGGGAGGGGCCAATGAGCAGTTCTTC.